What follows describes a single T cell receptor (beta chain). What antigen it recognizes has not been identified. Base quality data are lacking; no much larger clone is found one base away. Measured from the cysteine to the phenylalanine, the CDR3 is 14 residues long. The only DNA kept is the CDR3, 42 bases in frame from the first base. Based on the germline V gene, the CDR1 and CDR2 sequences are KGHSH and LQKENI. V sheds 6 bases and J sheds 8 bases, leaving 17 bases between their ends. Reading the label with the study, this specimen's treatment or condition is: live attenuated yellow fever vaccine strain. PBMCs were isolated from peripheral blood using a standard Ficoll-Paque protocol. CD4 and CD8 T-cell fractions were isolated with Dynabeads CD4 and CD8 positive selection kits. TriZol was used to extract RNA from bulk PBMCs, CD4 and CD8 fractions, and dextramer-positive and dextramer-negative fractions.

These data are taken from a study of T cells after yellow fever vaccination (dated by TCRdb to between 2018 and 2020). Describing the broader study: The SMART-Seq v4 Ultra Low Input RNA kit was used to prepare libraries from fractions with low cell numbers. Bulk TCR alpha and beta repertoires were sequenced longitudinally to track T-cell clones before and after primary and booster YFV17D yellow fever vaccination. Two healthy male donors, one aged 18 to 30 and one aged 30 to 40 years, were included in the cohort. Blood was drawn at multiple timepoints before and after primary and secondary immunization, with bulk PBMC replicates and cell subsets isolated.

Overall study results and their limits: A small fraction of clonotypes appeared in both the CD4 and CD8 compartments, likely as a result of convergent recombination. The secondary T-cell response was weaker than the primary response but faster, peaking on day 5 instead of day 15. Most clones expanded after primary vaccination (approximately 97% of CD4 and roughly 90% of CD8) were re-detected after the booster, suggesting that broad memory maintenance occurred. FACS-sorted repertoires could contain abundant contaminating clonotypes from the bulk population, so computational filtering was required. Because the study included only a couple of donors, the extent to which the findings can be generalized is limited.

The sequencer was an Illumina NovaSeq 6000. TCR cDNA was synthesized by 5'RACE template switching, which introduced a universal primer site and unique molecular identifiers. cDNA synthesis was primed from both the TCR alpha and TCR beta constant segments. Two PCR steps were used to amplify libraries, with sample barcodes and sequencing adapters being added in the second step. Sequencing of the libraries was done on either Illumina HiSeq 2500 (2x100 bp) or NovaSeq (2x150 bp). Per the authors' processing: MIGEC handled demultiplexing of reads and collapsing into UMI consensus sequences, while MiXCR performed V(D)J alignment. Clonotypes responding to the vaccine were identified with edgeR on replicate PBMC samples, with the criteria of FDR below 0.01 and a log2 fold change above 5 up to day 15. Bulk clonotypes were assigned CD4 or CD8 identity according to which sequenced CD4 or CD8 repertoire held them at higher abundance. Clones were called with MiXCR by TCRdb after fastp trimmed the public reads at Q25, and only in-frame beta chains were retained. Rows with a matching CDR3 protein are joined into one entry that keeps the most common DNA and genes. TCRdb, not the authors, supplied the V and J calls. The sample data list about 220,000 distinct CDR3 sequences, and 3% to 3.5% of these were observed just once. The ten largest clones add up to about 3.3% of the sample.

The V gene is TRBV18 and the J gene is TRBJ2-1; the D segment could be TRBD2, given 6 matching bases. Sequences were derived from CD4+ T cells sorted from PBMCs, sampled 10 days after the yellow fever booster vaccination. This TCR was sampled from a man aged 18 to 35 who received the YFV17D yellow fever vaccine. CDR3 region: CASSPGGARDEQFF. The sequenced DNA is TGTGCCAGCTCCCCGGGCGGGGCAAGGGATGAGCAGTTCTTC.